Presented here are 27 T cell receptor beta chains from one specimen sequenced in a study of cytomegalovirus exposure and HLA in healthy donors. The PCR used 60 Vbeta and 13 Jbeta primers. Repertoires were generated with immunoSEQ multiplex PCR, while TCRdb's copy carries only in-frame clones and drops some. This sample has 150,000 to 200,000 clones, with approximately 85% found just once. Sequenced input: PBMCs. These receptors originate from a woman in her forties or fifties in good health and CMV-seronegative.

The rearrangement links TRBV19 to TRBJ1-4, with a tentative D call TRBD1 (5 bases). The CDR3 totals 15 residues. Germline-derived CDR1 and CDR2 are LNHDA and SQIVND (reference sequence). The ends were cut back, 0 bases at V and 8 bases at J, with 13 bases in the middle. DNA of the CDR3: TGTGCCAGTAGTATAGAGGGGCCCTGGGGAGAAAAACTGTTTTTT. Translation gives CASSIEGPWGEKLFF.

The chain carries TRBV6-5 and TRBJ2-1; 7 bases are shared with TRBD1. Germline CDR1 MNHEY, CDR2 SVGAGI. J gave up 0 bases and V 4 bases, and 0 bases lay outside the gene matches. The CDR3 consists of 14 residues. DNA of the CDR3: TGTGCCAGCAGTTGGGACAGCTCCTACAATGAGCAGTTCTTC. Its translation is CASSWDSSYNEQFF.

This chain connects TRBV4-3 to TRBJ2-7; D remains unclear. V gave up 0 bases and J gave up 2 bases, with 11 bases separating them. The germline CDR1 and CDR2 sequences are LGHNA and YSLEER. The CDR3 is 15 amino acids. Here the CDR3 reads CASSQDLGRTYEQYF. The CDR3 nucleotides read TGCGCCAGCAGCCAAGATCTCGGCAGGACCTACGAGCAGTACTTC.

J is TRBJ2-1 and V is TRBV18; 11 bases line up with TRBD2. The CDR3 length is 13 residues. CDR1 and CDR2 from the germline V gene are KGHSH and LQKENI. V shed 3 bases and J 12 bases; nucleotides not matched to a gene: 4. The CDR3 loop is CASSPPGTSGQFF. CDR3 in DNA: TGTGCCAGCTCACCCCCAGGGACTAGCGGGCAGTTCTTC.

This clone came up once. In DNA form, the CDR3 reads TGTGCCAGCAGCCCCCTGACAGGGGGGCCCACTGAAGCTTTCTTT. Protein product: CASSPLTGGPTEAFF. V and J are TRBV7-3 and TRBJ1-1, with 9 bases lining up with TRBD1. Germline lookup yields CDR1 SGHTA and CDR2 FQGTGA. V lost 5 bases to trimming and J lost 4 bases; unmatched junction nucleotides: 8. The CDR3 is 15 residues long.

V gene TRBV7-2 combines with J gene TRBJ2-7; 7 bases agree with TRBD2. This CDR3 comprises 15 residues. Trimming at V came to 3 bases and at J to 7 bases, leaving 12 bases not matched to a gene. From germline, CDR1 is SGHTA and CDR2 FQGNSA. In nucleotides, the CDR3 is TGTGCCAGCAGCTTCAAACGGGGTGTGGGGGGGGAGCAGTACTTC. It codes for CASSFKRGVGGEQYF.

This chain uses TRBV6-4 with TRBJ2-1; D call uncertain. CDR1 is MRHNA, CDR2 SNTAGT, per germline. The CDR3 contains 13 residues. V was cut by 3 bases and J by 6 bases, with 9 bases left in between. The CDR3 protein is CASSERPSNEQFF. CDR3 nucleotides: TGTGCCAGCAGTGAGAGGCCTTCCAATGAGCAGTTCTTC.

The J gene is TRBJ2-1, the V gene TRBV5-4; D ambiguous. V gave up 2 bases and J gave up 9 bases, with 18 bases separating them. Germline loops: CDR1 SGHNT, CDR2 YYREEE (reference sequence). CDR3 length: 15 amino acids. This chain's CDR3 is CASSFSTAPAGEQFF. CDR3 nucleotides: TGTGCCAGCAGCTTTTCGACTGCCCCGGCTGGTGAGCAGTTCTTC.

The CDR3 here is CASSPGTNQPQHF. CDR3 coding DNA: TGTGCCAGCAGTCCGGGGACTAATCAGCCCCAGCATTTT. The chain links TRBV28 to TRBJ1-5, with D perhaps matching TRBD1 (5 bases). V lost 5 bases and J lost 4, with 9 bases in between. The germline V gene encodes CDR1 MDHEN and CDR2 SYDVKM. The CDR3 contains 13 residues.

This clone has only a few counts. V usage is TRBV7-9 and J usage is TRBJ2-7, with D perhaps TRBD2 (6 bases). CDR1 and CDR2 (germline): SEHNR, FQNEAQ (reference sequence). Deletions cut 6 bases from V and 4 bases from J, with 19 bases between. The CDR3 consists of 15 residues. The CDR3 nucleotides are TGTGCCAGCAGTCCCCCCGACGGGAGAAGTTACGAGCAGTACTTC. Amino acid sequence: CASSPPDGRSYEQYF.

The chain links TRBV5-1 to TRBJ1-6; D ambiguous. Germline V gene sequence: CDR1 SGHRS, CDR2 YFSETQ. Trimming removed 0 bases from V and 9 bases from J, with 10 bases in between. The length of the CDR3 is 14 residues. The CDR3 DNA reads TGCGCCAGCAGCTTGGACCGGGGAGCTTCACCCCTCCACTTT. Protein: CASSLDRGASPLHF. The variable domain in full, completed from reference TRBV5-1 and TRBJ1-6, reads KAGVTQTPRYLIKTRGQQVTLSCSPISGHRSVSWYQQTPGQGLQFLFEYFSETQRNKGNFPGRFSGRQFSNSRSEMNVSTLELGDSALYLCASSLDRGASPLHFGNGTRLTVT.

This chain uses TRBV7-2 with TRBJ2-7, with TRBD2 matching over 13 bases. With 6 bases clipped from V and 7 bases from J, the junction kept 9 bases outside the gene matches. This CDR3 region has 15 residues. Per germline, CDR1 SGHTA and CDR2 FQGNSA. CDR3 loop: CASSYGLAGVREQYF. CDR3 coding DNA: TGTGCCAGCAGTTATGGACTAGCGGGAGTCAGGGAGCAGTACTTC.

With regard to this clone: The sample carries other DNA sequences with the same CDR3. The V gene is TRBV28, the J gene TRBJ2-7, with TRBD1 identical over 9 bases. The CDR3 consists of 14 residues. V lost 2 bases to trimming and J lost 2 bases; unmatched junction nucleotides: 1. CDR1 is MDHEN and CDR2 is SYDVKM in the germline V gene. This CDR3 reads CASSLGQGTYEQYF. For the CDR3, the DNA is TGTGCCAGCAGTTTAGGACAGGGGACCTACGAGCAGTACTTC.

The V and J genes are TRBV19 and TRBJ1-3; a possible D gene is TRBD1 (5 bases). Trimming left V 7 bases short and J 2 bases short, with 18 bases between. In germline, CDR1 is LNHDA, CDR2 SQIVND (reference sequence). The CDR3 loop spans 16 amino acids. CDR3: CASTPREGRTGNTIYF. The DNA for the CDR3 is TGTGCCAGTACCCCAAGGGAGGGGAGGACTGGAAACACCATATATTTT.

The chain carries TRBV4-2 and TRBJ2-5; a weak D match, TRBD2 (7 bases). The germline gives CDR1 LGHNA, CDR2 YNFKEQ. The CDR3 has 17 amino acids. V lost 1 base, J lost 5 bases, and 20 bases lay in between. In DNA, the CDR3 is TGTGCCAGCAGCCAAGGAGGGGGGGGATTCTTGGGGGAGACCCAGTACTTC. It encodes CASSQGGGGFLGETQYF.

The chain couples TRBV5-1 to TRBJ2-1; TRBD2 matches 7 bases. The CDR3 is 16 residues long. Germline lookup yields CDR1 SGHRS and CDR2 YFSETQ. V gave up 4 bases and J gave up 0 bases; unmatched junction bases: 7. This CDR3 is CASSLIAGASYNEQFF. Here the CDR3 DNA reads TGCGCCAGCAGCCTCATTGCGGGAGCCTCCTACAATGAGCAGTTCTTC.

CDR3 DNA: TGTGCCAGCAGCCCCATTTTAGGACTCACCTCCTACAATGAGCAGTTCTTC. This codes for CASSPILGLTSYNEQFF. The chain links TRBV7-2 to TRBJ2-1, with D possibly TRBD2 on 5 matching bases. Germline values: CDR1 SGHTA, CDR2 FQGNSA. CDR3 length: 17 residues. The germline V and J ends were trimmed by 5 bases and 0 bases, with 17 bases remaining between them.

The chain employs TRBV28 and TRBJ2-5; maybe TRBD2 (6 bases). With the DNA end fitting TRBJ2-7 better, the J assignment may be wrong. The germline CDR1 and CDR2 sequences are MDHEN and SYDVKM. The CDR3 is made up of 14 amino acids. CDR3 DNA sequence: TGTGCCAGCAGTTTCGGCGGGGCGTCCTACGAGCAGTACTTC. Its protein product is CASSFGGASYEQYF.

The chain couples TRBV18 to TRBJ2-7; D is uncertain. In germline, CDR1 is KGHSH, CDR2 LQKENI. The CDR3 runs 11 residues. Trimming took off 3 bases at V and 3 bases at J, with 3 bases between the two ends. CDR3 protein: CASSPGYEQYF. DNA of the CDR3: TGTGCCAGCTCACCCGGCTACGAGCAGTACTTC.

The chain links TRBV7-9 to TRBJ2-3; a weak D match, TRBD1 (6 bases). Trimming removed 3 bases at V and 7 bases at J, with 11 bases between. Germline values: CDR1 SEHNR, CDR2 FQNEAQ (reference sequence). This CDR3 spans 13 amino acids. The CDR3 spells CASSFQGWYTQYF. Written as DNA, the CDR3 is TGTGCCAGCAGCTTTCAGGGGTGGTATACGCAGTATTTT.

The chain couples TRBV15 to TRBJ2-5; D gene uncertain. V was shortened by 2 bases and J by 6 bases, with 7 bases between the two germline ends. This CDR3 has 12 residues. Germline CDR1 reads LNHNV; CDR2 reads YYDKDF (reference sequence). In DNA form, the CDR3 reads TGTGCCACCAGCAGACCAGGTCAGACCCAGTACTTC. The encoded protein is CATSRPGQTQYF.

J is TRBJ1-1 and V is TRBV30, with D possibly matching TRBD1 (6 bases). Trimming took off 1 base at V and 4 bases at J, with 10 bases between the two ends. This CDR3 comprises 13 residues. Germline V gene data show CDR1 as GTSNPN and CDR2 as SVGIG (reference sequence). CDR3 residues: CAWSEQGSTEAFF. As DNA, the CDR3 is TGTGCCTGGAGTGAACAGGGAAGCACTGAAGCTTTCTTT.

The chain employs TRBV5-4 and TRBJ1-2; D may be TRBD1 (5 bases). With 0 bases removed from V and 4 bases from J, the gap between germline ends came to 13 bases. The CDR3 spans 15 residues. Germline V CDR1 and CDR2: SGHNT, YYREEE (reference sequence). CDR3 sequence reads: CASSLGGFSGYGYTF. DNA of the CDR3: TGTGCCAGCAGCTTGGGGGGCTTCTCGGGCTATGGCTACACCTTC.

The V call is TRBV28, the J call TRBJ1-1; possibly TRBD1 for D (5 bases). This CDR3 is built from 17 residues. Germline CDR1 is MDHEN and CDR2 is SYDVKM. V shed 5 bases and J shed 1 base, with 20 bases lying between them. CDR3 nucleotide sequence: TGTGCCAGCAGTCTTACCCCCCTTGGCAGGGCGAACACTGAAGCTTTCTTT. Translated: CASSLTPLGRANTEAFF. Using reference TRBV28 and TRBJ1-1 for the parts outside the CDR3, the full variable domain is DVKVTQSSRYLVKRTGEKVFLECVQDMDHENMFWYRQDPGLGLRLIYFSYDVKMKEKGDIPEGYSVSREKKERFSLILESASTNQTSMYLCASSLTPLGRANTEAFFGQGTRLTVV.

The chain employs TRBV10-1 and TRBJ1-3, with 7 bases fitting TRBD1. This CDR3 comprises 15 residues. Germline CDR1 reads WNHNN; CDR2 reads SYGVQD (reference sequence). The V gene end was trimmed by 7 bases and the J gene end by 5 bases; junction bases not matched to a gene: 11. CDR3 region: CASKGGFGERNTIYF. Written as DNA, the CDR3 is TGCGCCAGCAAAGGGGGCTTTGGCGAGAGAAACACCATATATTTT.

The V gene is TRBV11-2, the J gene TRBJ2-1, with D perhaps matching TRBD1 (5 bases). Trimming cost V 4 bases and J 11 bases, with 21 bases left between them. The CDR3 has 15 amino acids. Germline V gene sequence: CDR1 SGHAT, CDR2 FQNNGV. CDR3 sequence (DNA): TGTGCCAGCAGCTCATTGACAGAAAGGGCAATGAAGCAGTTCTTC. Its protein is CASSSLTERAMKQFF. Full variable domain (remainder filled in from reference TRBV11-2 and TRBJ2-1): EAGVAQSPRYKIIEKRQSVAFWCNPISGHATLYWYQQILGQGPKLLIQFQNNGVVDDSQLPKDRFSAERLKGVDSTLKIQPAKLEDSAVYLCASSSLTERAMKQFFGPGTRLTVL.

This chain links TRBV28 with TRBJ2-5, with 8 bases fitting TRBD2. Judging by the DNA end, TRBJ2-7 fits better; the J call may be wrong. This CDR3 spans 14 amino acids. Germline CDR1 and CDR2: MDHEN and SYDVKM. CDR3 residues: CASRLTSASYEQYF. DNA for the CDR3: TGTGCCAGCAGGCTGACTAGCGCGTCCTACGAGCAGTACTTC.